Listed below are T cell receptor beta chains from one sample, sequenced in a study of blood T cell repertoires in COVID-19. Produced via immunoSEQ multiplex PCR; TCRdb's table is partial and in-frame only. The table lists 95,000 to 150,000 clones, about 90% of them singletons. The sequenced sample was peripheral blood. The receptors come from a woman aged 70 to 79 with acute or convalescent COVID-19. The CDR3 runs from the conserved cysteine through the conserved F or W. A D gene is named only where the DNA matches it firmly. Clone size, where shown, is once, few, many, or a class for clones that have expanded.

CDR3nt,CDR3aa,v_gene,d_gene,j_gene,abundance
TGTGCCAGCATGACAGGGTCTAACTATGGCTACACCTTC,CASMTGSNYGYTF,TRBV28,TRBD1,TRBJ1-2,NA
TGTGCCTGGAGCCCCGGACAGGGGCCGGGGCCCCAGCATTTT,CAWSPGQGPGPQHF,TRBV30,TRBD1,TRBJ1-5,NA
TGTGCCAGCAGCTTGGAAAACCTAGGTGAGCAGTTCTTC,CASSLENLGEQFF,TRBV5-4,NA,TRBJ2-1,once
TGTGCCAGCAACTACAGGGATGAGACCCAGTACTTC,CASNYRDETQYF,TRBV2,NA,TRBJ2-5,NA
TGTGCCAGCTCACCCCGAGGAGGGGGCGCTTTTCAGCCCCAGCATTTT,CASSPRGGGAFQPQHF,TRBV18,TRBD1,TRBJ1-5,few
TGTGCCAGCAGTAAAACAGGAGTAAATCAGCCCCAGCATTTT,CASSKTGVNQPQHF,TRBV27,NA,TRBJ1-5,NA
TGTGCCAGCTCACCACGGGGGGATTATGAAGCTTTCTTT,CASSPRGDYEAFF,TRBV18,NA,TRBJ1-1,NA
TGTGCCAGTAGATCACAGGGTGGAGGAAACACCATATATTTT,CASRSQGGGNTIYF,TRBV19,NA,TRBJ1-3,NA
TGTGCCAGCAGGGGAGGAAGAGAGACCCAGTACTTC,CASRGGRETQYF,TRBV11-2,NA,TRBJ2-5,NA
TGTGCCAGCAGCTTGCTGACTAGCGGGGGGTCTAGCACAGATACGCAGTATTTT,CASSLLTSGGSSTDTQYF,TRBV7-2,TRBD2,TRBJ2-3,NA
TGTGCCAGCAGCGTAGCGGTGACACACACAGATACGCAGTATTTT,CASSVAVTHTDTQYF,TRBV9,NA,TRBJ2-3,NA
TGTGCCAGCACTGGCCCTAACTATGGCTACACCTTC,CASTGPNYGYTF,TRBV28,NA,TRBJ1-2,NA
TGTGCCAGCAGCTTCTTACTAGCCGGAGAGACCCAGTACTTC,CASSFLLAGETQYF,TRBV7-2,NA,TRBJ2-5,NA
TGTGCCAGCAGCCTTGGGGACTCCTCGTGGGGTACGCAGTATTTT,CASSLGDSSWGTQYF,TRBV9,NA,TRBJ2-3,NA
TGTGCCAGCAGCCTAATACAGGGGGCCCACACAGATACGCAGTATTTT,CASSLIQGAHTDTQYF,TRBV11-1,TRBD1,TRBJ2-3,NA
TGTGCCAGCAGCTTAGGGACAGTCACTGAAGCTTTCTTT,CASSLGTVTEAFF,TRBV13,NA,TRBJ1-1,NA
TGTGCCAGCTGGGGACAGGGAAATGGGGCCAACGTCCTGACTTTC,CASWGQGNGANVLTF,TRBV19,TRBD1,TRBJ2-6,NA